This T cell receptor beta chain was sequenced during a study of CD8 T cells in ankylosing spondylitis. Study-level findings and limits: The study looked at matched synovial fluid samples from ankylosing spondylitis patients. Disease-linked clones were reported to be significantly enriched there. Earlier reports found some motif variants in synovial fluid and blood in reactive arthritis. One TCR beta motif, made up of 7 or 8 highly homologous variants, appeared characteristic of ankylosing spondylitis blood.

The CDR3 spans 13 residues. CDR1 and CDR2 from the germline V gene are SGHDT and YYEEEE. Trimming removed 4 bases from V and 7 bases from J, with 12 bases in between. Quantitative 5'-RACE with molecular barcodes generated TCR beta libraries. MiXCR was run by TCRdb on the 5' RACE reads, yielding one entry per CDR3 protein. The table has some 130,000 distinct CDR3 sequences, approximately 10% seen once. On this clonotype: Its specificity is not known.

Source material: blood, either unsorted or a sorted T cell fraction (not recorded which). This TCR derives from a female donor with ankylosing spondylitis or in good health (not recorded which). J is TRBJ2-1 and V is TRBV5-6; D is unclear. The CDR3 sequence: CASSLPPRNEQFF. In nucleotides, the CDR3 is TGTGCCAGCAGCCTTCCCCCACGTAATGAGCAGTTCTTC.